The T cell receptor (beta chain) under discussion was sequenced for a study of T-cell reconstitution after alpha-beta-depleted transplantation in children. A TCRbeta library incorporating unique molecular identifiers was prepared. TCRdb called the PCR reads again in MiXCR, with one record for every CDR3 protein. Among 450,000 to 700,000 distinct CDR3 sequences listed, roughly 27% were seen once. The specimen was PBMCs, collected before TCRalphabeta/CD19-depleted stem cell transplant. This TCR was sampled from a boy in the first two years of life with Wiskott-Aldrich syndrome, due to receive a stem cell transplant.

CDR3 protein: CASSLGSSGRGSTDTQYF. CDR3 DNA: TGCGCCAGCAGCTTGGGCTCTAGCGGGAGAGGTAGCACAGATACGCAGTATTTT. This chain joins TRBV5-1 and TRBJ2-3; 10 nucleotides align to TRBD2. J gave up 0 bases and V 0 bases, and 7 bases lay outside the gene matches. Germline-derived CDR1 and CDR2 are SGHRS and YFSETQ. This CDR3 is 18 amino acids long.